This T cell receptor beta chain stems from a study of response to subunit inactivated influenza vaccine. V lost 4 bases, J lost 0 bases, and 5 bases stayed unmatched. The CDR3 covers 17 residues. Germline V gives CDR1 SEHNR, CDR2 FQNEAQ (reference sequence). Each CDR3 protein gets one entry after TCRdb re-called the RT-PCR reads with MiXCR. In the table there are around 480,000 distinct CDR3 sequences, 16% of which are singletons. The chain recombines TRBV7-9 with TRBJ2-6; 8 bases are a match to TRBD1. The sample here was CD4+ T cells sorted from PBMCs, taken less than 25 months after vaccination. The TCR was taken from a man aged 50-75 years who received an inactivated influenza vaccine. CDR3: CASSSTGVISGANVLTF. CDR3 nucleotide sequence: TGTGCCAGCAGCTCGACAGGGGTTATCTCTGGGGCCAACGTCCTGACTTTC.